The source of this T cell receptor (beta chain) is a study of blood T cells in healthy people across ages. Points from the study as a whole: Observed TCR beta diversity per million T cells went down as age went up. This fall followed a roughly linear course with age.

A second roughly 6 to 11 cycle PCR used barcoded and J-beta primers. A template-switch adaptor containing 12 random nucleotides labeled each cDNA molecule. TCRdb analysed the 5' RACE reads with MiXCR anew, one entry per CDR3 protein. The repertoire holds 500,000 to 700,000 distinct CDR3 sequences, with less than 35% as singletons. Healthy Caucasian individuals from Russia aged about 6 to 90 were enrolled as donors. The authors drew 7.5 to 10 milliliters of peripheral blood from each donor. Points on this clonotype: Antigen: not known.

What was sequenced was blood. This clonotype was obtained from a woman older than 75 in good health.

The CDR3 DNA reads as TGTGCCACCAGTGTTTCCGGCTCGAATACGCAGTATTTT. As protein: CATSVSGSNTQYF. The chain carries TRBV24-1 and TRBJ2-3, with D uncertain. The CDR3 spans 13 residues. CDR1 is KGHDR, CDR2 SFDVKD, per germline. V lost 5 bases and J 7 bases, leaving 12 bases between the germline ends.